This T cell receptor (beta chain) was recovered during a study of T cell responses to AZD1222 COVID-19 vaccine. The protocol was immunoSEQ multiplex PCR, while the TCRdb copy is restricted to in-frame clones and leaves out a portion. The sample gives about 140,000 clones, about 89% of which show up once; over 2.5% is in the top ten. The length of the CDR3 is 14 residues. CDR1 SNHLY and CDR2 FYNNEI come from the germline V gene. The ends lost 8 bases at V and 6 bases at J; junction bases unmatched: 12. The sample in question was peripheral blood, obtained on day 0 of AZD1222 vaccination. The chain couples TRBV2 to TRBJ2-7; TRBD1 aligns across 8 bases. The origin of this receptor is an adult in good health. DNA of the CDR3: TGTGCCAGCGCCGGGCAGGGGGCTACAGGCGAGCAGTACTTC. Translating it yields CASAGQGATGEQYF.